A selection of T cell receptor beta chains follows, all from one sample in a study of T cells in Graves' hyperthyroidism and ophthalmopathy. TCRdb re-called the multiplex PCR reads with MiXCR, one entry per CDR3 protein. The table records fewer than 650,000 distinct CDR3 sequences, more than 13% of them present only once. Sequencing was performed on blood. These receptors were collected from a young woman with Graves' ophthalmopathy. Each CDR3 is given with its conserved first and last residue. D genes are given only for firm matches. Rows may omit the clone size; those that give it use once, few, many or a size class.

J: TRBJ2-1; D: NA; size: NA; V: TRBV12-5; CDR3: CATKLSAAVNEQFF; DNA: TGTGCCACAAAGTTGTCAGCCGCCGTCAATGAGCAGTTCTTC
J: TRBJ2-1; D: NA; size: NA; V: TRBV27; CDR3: CASSSGSSCNEQFF; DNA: TGTGCCAGCAGCTCAGGGAGCTCCTGCAATGAGCAGTTCTTC
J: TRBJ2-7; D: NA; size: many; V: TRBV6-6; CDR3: CASSYSVAMRWTEQYF; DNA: TGTGCCAGCAGTTACTCGGTGGCTATGAGGTGGACCGAGCAGTACTTC
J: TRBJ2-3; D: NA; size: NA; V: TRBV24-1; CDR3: CATSDPVAPGDTQYF; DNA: TGTGCCACCAGTGACCCCGTAGCTCCTGGGGATACGCAGTATTTT
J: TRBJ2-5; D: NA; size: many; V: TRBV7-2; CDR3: CASSLAGRADETQYF; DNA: TGTGCCAGCAGCTTAGCAGGCAGGGCGGATGAGACCCAGTACTTC
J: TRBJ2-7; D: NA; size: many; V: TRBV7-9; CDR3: CASSQGGQRSEQYF; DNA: TGTGCCAGCAGCCAGGGAGGTCAGAGGAGCGAGCAGTACTTC
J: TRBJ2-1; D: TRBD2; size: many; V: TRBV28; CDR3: CASSGEGSYNEQFF; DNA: TGTGCCAGCAGTGGGGAGGGCTCCTACAATGAGCAGTTCTTC
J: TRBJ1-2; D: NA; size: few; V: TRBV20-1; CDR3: CSAREGPRGLYGYTF; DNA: TGCAGTGCTAGAGAAGGTCCCCGGGGACTCTATGGCTACACCTTC
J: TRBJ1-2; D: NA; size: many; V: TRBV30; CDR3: CAWSKTDPKDGYTF; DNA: TGTGCCTGGAGTAAAACGGACCCCAAGGACGGCTACACCTTC
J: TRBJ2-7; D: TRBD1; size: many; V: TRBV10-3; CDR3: CAISESRQGYEQYF; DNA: TGTGCCATCAGTGAGTCCCGACAGGGCTACGAGCAGTACTTC
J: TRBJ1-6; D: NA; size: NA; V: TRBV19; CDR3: CASSIAGRTLHF; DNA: TGTGCCAGTAGTATAGCCGGCAGAACCCTCCACTTT
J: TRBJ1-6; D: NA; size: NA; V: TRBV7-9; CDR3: CASSSPHGQSVSNSPLHF; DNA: TGTGCCAGCAGCTCCCCTCATGGACAGTCTGTTAGTAATTCACCCCTCCACTTT
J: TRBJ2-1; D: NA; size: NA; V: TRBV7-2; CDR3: CATGLWKEGNEQFF; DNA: TGTGCCACAGGCTTGTGGAAGGAGGGTAATGAGCAGTTCTTC
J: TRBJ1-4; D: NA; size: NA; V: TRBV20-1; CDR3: CSARDNPGNEKLFF; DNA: TGCAGTGCTAGAGATAACCCCGGAAATGAAAAACTGTTTTTT
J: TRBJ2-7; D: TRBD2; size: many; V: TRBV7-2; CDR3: CASSLGLGLAGVILYEQYF; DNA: TGTGCCAGCAGCTTAGGGTTGGGACTAGCGGGAGTAATTCTCTACGAGCAGTACTTC
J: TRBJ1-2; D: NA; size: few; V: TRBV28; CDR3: CASSLGGAGYTF; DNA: TGTGCCAGCAGTTTGGGGGGCGCGGGCTACACCTTC
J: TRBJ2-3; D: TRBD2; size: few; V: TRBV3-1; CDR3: CASSQEASGRFVIPDTQYF; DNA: TGTGCCAGCAGCCAAGAAGCTAGCGGGAGATTCGTTATTCCAGATACGCAGTATTTT
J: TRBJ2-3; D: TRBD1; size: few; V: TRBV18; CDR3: CASSPGQGATDTQYF; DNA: TGTGCCAGCTCGCCGGGACAGGGGGCAACAGATACGCAGTATTTT
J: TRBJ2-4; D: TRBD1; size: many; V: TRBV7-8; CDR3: CASSLPGRPTGPKNIQYF; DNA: TGTGCCAGCAGCTTACCCGGGCGGCCGACAGGGCCCAAAAACATTCAGTACTTC
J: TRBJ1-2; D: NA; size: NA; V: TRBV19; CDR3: CASSMGPDPSYGYTF; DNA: TGTGCCAGTAGTATGGGGCCAGACCCCTCCTATGGCTACACCTTC
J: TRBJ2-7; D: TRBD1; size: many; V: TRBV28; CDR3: CASSPNRGTYEQYF; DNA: TGTGCCAGCAGTCCAAACAGGGGCACCTACGAGCAGTACTTC
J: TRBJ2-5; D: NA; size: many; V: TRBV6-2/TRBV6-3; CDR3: CASSHWAGQETQYF; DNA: TGTGCCAGCAGCCACTGGGCAGGCCAAGAGACCCAGTACTTC
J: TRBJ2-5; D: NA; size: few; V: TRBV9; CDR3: CASSVGWVGETQYF; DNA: TGTGCCAGCAGCGTAGGGTGGGTTGGGGAGACCCAGTACTTC
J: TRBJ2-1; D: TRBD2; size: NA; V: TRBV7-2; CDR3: CASSSPLLAGAYEQFF; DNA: TGTGCCAGCAGCTCCCCCCTACTAGCGGGAGCCTACGAGCAGTTCTTC
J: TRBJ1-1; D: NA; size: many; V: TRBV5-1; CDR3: CASSPGRSEAFF; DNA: TGCGCCAGCAGCCCCGGACGGAGTGAAGCTTTCTTT
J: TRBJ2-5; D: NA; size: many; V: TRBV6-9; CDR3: CASSSPRDDATQYF; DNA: TGTGCCAGCAGTTCCCCTAGGGACGACGCGACCCAGTACTTC
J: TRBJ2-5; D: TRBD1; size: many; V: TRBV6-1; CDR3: CASSTIGQGQETQYF; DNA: TGTGCCAGCAGTACCATTGGACAGGGCCAAGAGACCCAGTACTTC
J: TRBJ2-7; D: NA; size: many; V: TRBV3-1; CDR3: CASSQEVTAGFYEQYF; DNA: TGTGCCAGCAGCCAAGAGGTCACGGCTGGGTTCTACGAGCAGTACTTC
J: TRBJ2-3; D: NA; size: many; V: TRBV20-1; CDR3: CSPRAGNTQYF; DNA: TGCAGTCCACGGGCGGGGAATACGCAGTATTTT
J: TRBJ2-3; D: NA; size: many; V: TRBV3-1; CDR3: CASSQDPGWDTQYF; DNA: TGTGCCAGCAGCCAAGATCCAGGGTGGGATACGCAGTATTTT
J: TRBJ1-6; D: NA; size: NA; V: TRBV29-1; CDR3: CKLIQGNPYMPFYNSPLHF; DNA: TGCAAACTCATTCAGGGGAACCCTTATATGCCATTTTATAATTCACCCCTCCACTTT
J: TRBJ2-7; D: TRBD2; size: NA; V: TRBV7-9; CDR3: CASSETGLAGREQYF; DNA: TGTGCCAGCAGCGAAACCGGACTAGCGGGAAGAGAGCAGTACTTC
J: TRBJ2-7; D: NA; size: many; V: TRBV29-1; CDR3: CSVEGATYEQYF; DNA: TGCAGCGTTGAGGGAGCCACCTACGAGCAGTACTTC
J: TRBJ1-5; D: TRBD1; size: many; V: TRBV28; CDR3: CASSPGGDGNQPQHF; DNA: TGTGCCAGCAGCCCAGGGGGCGACGGCAATCAGCCCCAGCATTTT
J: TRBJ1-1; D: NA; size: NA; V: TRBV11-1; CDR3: CASSLERTANTEAFF; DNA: TGTGCCAGCAGCTTAGAAAGGACAGCGAACACTGAAGCTTTCTTT
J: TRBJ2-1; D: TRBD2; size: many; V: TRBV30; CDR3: CAWRLAGEYNEQFF; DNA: TGTGCCTGGAGACTAGCGGGAGAGTACAATGAGCAGTTCTTC
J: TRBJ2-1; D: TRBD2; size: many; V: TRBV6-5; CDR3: CASSYRGRVRKNEQFF; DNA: TGTGCCAGCAGTTACCGGGGGAGGGTTCGGAAGAATGAGCAGTTCTTC
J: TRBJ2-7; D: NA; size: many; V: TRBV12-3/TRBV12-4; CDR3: CASSWDVFEQYF; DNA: TGTGCCAGCAGTTGGGATGTTTTCGAGCAGTACTTC
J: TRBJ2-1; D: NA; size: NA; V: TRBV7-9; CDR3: CASSRDLTYEQFF; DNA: TGTGCCAGCAGCCGGGACCTAACCTACGAGCAGTTCTTC
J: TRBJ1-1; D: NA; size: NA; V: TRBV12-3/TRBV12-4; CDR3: CASSRHPEAFF; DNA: TGTGCCAGCAGTAGACATCCTGAAGCTTTCTTT
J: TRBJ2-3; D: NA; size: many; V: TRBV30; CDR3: CAWRVGGGDTQYF; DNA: TGTGCCTGGAGAGTAGGGGGGGGAGATACGCAGTATTTT
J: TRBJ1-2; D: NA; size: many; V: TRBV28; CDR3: CASSLIGTTGAPNYGYTF; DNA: TGTGCCAGCAGTTTAATCGGAACAACGGGGGCCCCTAACTATGGCTACACCTTC
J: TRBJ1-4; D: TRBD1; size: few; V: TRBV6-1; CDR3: CASSPTGTSEKLFF; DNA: TGTGCCAGCAGTCCGACAGGGACCTCGGAAAAACTGTTTTTT
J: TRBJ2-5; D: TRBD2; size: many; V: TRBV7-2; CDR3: CASSQTSGRPETQYF; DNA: TGTGCCAGCAGCCAAACTAGCGGGAGGCCAGAGACCCAGTACTTC
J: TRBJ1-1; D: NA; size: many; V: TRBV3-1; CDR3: CASSQVGGHQNTEAFF; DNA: TGTGCCAGCAGCCAAGTGGGAGGACATCAGAACACTGAAGCTTTCTTT
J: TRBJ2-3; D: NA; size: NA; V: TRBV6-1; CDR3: CATSDGGVAFYSTDTQYF; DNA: TGTGCCACCAGTGACGGCGGGGTGGCCTTCTATAGCACAGATACGCAGTATTTT
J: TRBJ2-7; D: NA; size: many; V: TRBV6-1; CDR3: CASSLDIYEQYF; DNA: TGTGCCAGCAGTTTAGACATCTACGAGCAGTACTTC
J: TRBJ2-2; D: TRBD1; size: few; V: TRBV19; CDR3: CASRARGPGELFF; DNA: TGTGCCAGTAGGGCGAGGGGGCCCGGGGAGCTGTTTTTT
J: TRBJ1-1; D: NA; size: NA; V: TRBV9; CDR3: CASSPPGHGPYTEAFF; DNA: TGTGCCAGCAGCCCACCGGGACACGGACCTTACACTGAAGCTTTCTTT
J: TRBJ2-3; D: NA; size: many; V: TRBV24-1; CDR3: CATSGSNTDTQYF; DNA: TGTGCCACCAGTGGTAGTAACACAGATACGCAGTATTTT
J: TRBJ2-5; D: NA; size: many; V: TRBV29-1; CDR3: CSVEWHQETQYF; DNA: TGCAGCGTTGAGTGGCACCAAGAGACCCAGTACTTC
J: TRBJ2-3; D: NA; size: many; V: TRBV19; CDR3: CASTRDSTDTQYF; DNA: TGTGCCAGTACTCGGGACAGCACAGATACGCAGTATTTT
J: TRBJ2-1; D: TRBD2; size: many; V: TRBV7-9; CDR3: CASSLGGGGASGDEQFF; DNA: TGTGCCAGCAGCTTAGGGGGAGGTGGGGCTAGCGGCGATGAGCAGTTCTTC
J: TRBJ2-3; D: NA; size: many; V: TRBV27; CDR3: CASTQFPGRGTDTQYF; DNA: TGTGCCAGCACCCAATTTCCGGGAAGGGGCACAGATACGCAGTATTTT
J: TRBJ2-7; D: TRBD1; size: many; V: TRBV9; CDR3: CASSPSGQAYEQYF; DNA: TGTGCCAGCAGCCCTTCGGGACAGGCCTACGAGCAGTACTTC